A selection of T cell receptor beta chains follows, all from one sample in a study of T cells in Graves' hyperthyroidism and ophthalmopathy. TCRdb used MiXCR to reprocess the multiplex PCR reads, holding one entry per CDR3 protein. The table lists under 350,000 distinct CDR3 sequences, around a sixth of them singletons. The sequenced sample was blood. Receptors originate from a woman aged 50 to 60 with Graves' hyperthyroidism. Both conserved end residues are part of each CDR3. The D gene is left open where the match is weak. The size entry is marked missing in some rows and otherwise reads once, few, many or a size class.

TGTGCTAGTGGTTTGCTGGCTCGGCGGACAGGGGCCCCTCAAGCTTTCTTT | CASGLLARRTGAPQAFF | many | TRBD1 | TRBJ1-1 | TRBV12-5
TGTGCCAGCAGTTACTCAACGGACGGGGCCAATCAGCCCCAGCATTTT | CASSYSTDGANQPQHF | few | . | TRBJ1-5 | TRBV6-5
TGCGCCAGCAGCGACCTAGGGTTAAGCGACGAGCAGTACTTC | CASSDLGLSDEQYF | many | . | TRBJ2-7 | TRBV5-1
TGTGCCAGCAGCCAAGGGGGGGAAACTGAAGCTTTCTTT | CASSQGGETEAFF | . | . | TRBJ1-1 | TRBV9
TGTGCCAGCAGCCCCCTCGGGGCTGCCTCCTACAATGAGCAGTTCTTC | CASSPLGAASYNEQFF | many | . | TRBJ2-1 | TRBV11-2
TGTGCCAGCAGCCCCAGCGGGGGGGGGAGGGATGAGCAGTTCTTC | CASSPSGGGRDEQFF | few | TRBD2 | TRBJ2-1 | TRBV7-6
TGCAGTGCTAGAGCAGATACGCAGTATTTT | CSARADTQYF | many | . | TRBJ2-3 | TRBV20-1
TGTGCCAGCAGCCAACAGAGGGGAGAGCAGCCCCAGCATTTT | CASSQQRGEQPQHF | many | . | TRBJ1-5 | TRBV16
TGCAGCGTGGGGAAACTAGCGGGGTGGGGTGAGCAGTTCTTC | CSVGKLAGWGEQFF | few | TRBD2 | TRBJ2-1 | TRBV29-1
TGTGCCAGCAGTCCGGTGGGGGACACTGAAGCTTTCTTT | CASSPVGDTEAFF | many | . | TRBJ1-1 | TRBV28
TGTGCCAGCAGCTTAGCGGGCCAGGGGGGCGGCTACACCTTC | CASSLAGQGGGYTF | . | TRBD1 | TRBJ1-2 | TRBV7-9
TGTGCCAGCAGTGAATTGAGCGTATCTAGCACAGATACGCAGTATTTT | CASSELSVSSTDTQYF | . | . | TRBJ2-3 | TRBV6-1
TGTGCCAGCAGTGAACTTGACGGTCAGGAGACCCAGTACTTC | CASSELDGQETQYF | . | . | TRBJ2-5 | TRBV25-1
TGTGCCAGCAGGGGTGAGGGGAGGGCCTACGCCGGGGAGCTGTTTTTT | CASRGEGRAYAGELFF | many | TRBD2 | TRBJ2-2 | TRBV12-3/TRBV12-4
TGTGCCAGCAGCTCGCGGCTATCAATAGCGGGAGGATCAGATACGCAGTGTTTT | CASSSRLSIAGGSDTQCF | . | TRBD2 | TRBJ2-3 | TRBV7-2
TGCAGTGCTGAATCCCTCAGGGAGGTAGCCAAAAACATTCAGTACTTC | CSAESLREVAKNIQYF | . | . | TRBJ2-4 | TRBV20-1
TGTGCCAGCAGTTTAAAGGGGGGAAGAGCTTTCTTT | CASSLKGGRAFF | . | . | TRBJ1-1 | TRBV12-3/TRBV12-4
TGCGCCAGCTGCCAAACTAGCCTAGCGTACAATGAGCAGTTCTTC | CASCQTSLAYNEQFF | . | . | TRBJ2-1 | TRBV5-1
TGTGCCAGCAGCACCCAAGAGGGGGAGCAGTTCTTC | CASSTQEGEQFF | few | . | TRBJ2-1 | TRBV11-3
TGTGCCAGCAGTTTGAGGACAGGGGGTGAAAATGAGCAGTTCTTC | CASSLRTGGENEQFF | . | TRBD1 | TRBJ2-1 | TRBV12-3/TRBV12-4
TGTGCCAGCAGCCACCATTCGACCAAGGGAGCCCAGTACTTC | CASSHHSTKGAQYF | . | . | TRBJ2-5 | TRBV14
TGTGCCAGCAGACGACAGGTCGGCAACTATGGCTACACCTTC | CASRRQVGNYGYTF | . | . | TRBJ1-2 | TRBV28
TGTGCCAGCAGCGATACAGGGATTGGCGAGCAGTTCTTC | CASSDTGIGEQFF | many | . | TRBJ2-1 | TRBV12-3/TRBV12-4
TGTGCCAGCAGTGCCCTCGGCGGGGGGAACACCGGGGAGCTGTTTTTT | CASSALGGGNTGELFF | many | TRBD2 | TRBJ2-2 | TRBV2
TGTGCCAGCTCACCAGGCGTTAAGGAAAAACTGTTTTTT | CASSPGVKEKLFF | few | . | TRBJ1-4 | TRBV18
TGTGCCAGCAGTCCGGACAGGGGGTATCATTCACCCCTCCACTTT | CASSPDRGYHSPLHF | . | TRBD1 | TRBJ1-6 | TRBV2
TGTGCCAGCACCGGGGGGGGTGCATACAATGAGCAGTTCTTC | CASTGGGAYNEQFF | . | TRBD2 | TRBJ2-1 | TRBV12-3/TRBV12-4
TGTGCCAGCTCACCCGGGGGGACAGACTACGAGCAGTACTTC | CASSPGGTDYEQYF | many | . | TRBJ2-7 | TRBV18
TGTGCCAGCAGCTCCCTTGGTGGGGCAACTAATGAAAAACTGTTTTTT | CASSSLGGATNEKLFF | . | . | TRBJ1-4 | TRBV7-9
TGTGCCAGTAGTATAGTGTTTGCCGGGGAGCTGTTTTTT | CASSIVFAGELFF | few | . | TRBJ2-2 | TRBV19
TGTGCCAGCAGTTTAGAGGGGACCGGGGACGAGCAGTACTTC | CASSLEGTGDEQYF | many | . | TRBJ2-7 | TRBV28
TGTGCCAGCAGTGGACAGTTCCTGACCGGGGAGCTGTTTTTT | CASSGQFLTGELFF | few | . | TRBJ2-2 | TRBV2
TGTGCCAGCAGCCAAGAGCAGGGGGCGACAGGGGCCAACGTCCTGACTTTC | CASSQEQGATGANVLTF | . | TRBD1 | TRBJ2-6 | TRBV3-1
TGCGCCAGCAGTACAGACGGGAGCTATGGCTACACCTTC | CASSTDGSYGYTF | many | . | TRBJ1-2 | TRBV5-1
TGTGCCAGCAGTCCGCTTAGCAATCAGCCCCAGCATTTT | CASSPLSNQPQHF | . | . | TRBJ1-5 | TRBV12-3/TRBV12-4
TGTGCCAGCACCGTAGGGACAGGGGGCGGATCACCCCTCCACTTT | CASTVGTGGGSPLHF | few | TRBD1 | TRBJ1-6 | TRBV6-1
TGTGCCAGCAGCCTACAAGAGACCCAGTTCTTC | CASSLQETQFF | . | . | TRBJ2-1 | TRBV11-2
TGTGCCAGCAGCGTGACACCAACTAATGAAAAACTGTTTTTT | CASSVTPTNEKLFF | few | . | TRBJ1-4 | TRBV11-2
TGCAGTGCTAGGATGACAGGGACTAACTATGGCTACACCTTC | CSARMTGTNYGYTF | few | TRBD1 | TRBJ1-2 | TRBV20-1
TGTGCCAGCAGTTACTCGGCCAGTTTATTCTATGGCTACACCTTC | CASSYSASLFYGYTF | few | . | TRBJ1-2 | TRBV6-6
TGTGCCAGCAGCCCGGAATGGGGATACCACGAGCAGTACTTC | CASSPEWGYHEQYF | many | . | TRBJ2-7 | TRBV3-1
TGTGCCAGCAGCTTTACGGCTTCGGATACGCAGTATTTT | CASSFTASDTQYF | few | . | TRBJ2-3 | TRBV7-3
TGTGCCAGTAGTACTAGCGGGAGCAATGAGCAGTTCTTC | CASSTSGSNEQFF | few | TRBD2 | TRBJ2-1 | TRBV19
TGTGCCAGCAGCAATCAGCGGGAGGGCGAGCAGTACTTC | CASSNQREGEQYF | many | TRBD2 | TRBJ2-7 | TRBV2
TGTGCCAGCAGCACCAGGGGGGCCTACTCTGGAAACACCATATATTTT | CASSTRGAYSGNTIYF | many | TRBD1 | TRBJ1-3 | TRBV12-3/TRBV12-4
TGTGCCAGCTCACCACGGGACAGGGGAGAGCAGTACTTC | CASSPRDRGEQYF | many | TRBD1 | TRBJ2-7 | TRBV18
TGTGCCAGCAGAAGCGGGAGTGGTTACGAGCAGTACTTC | CASRSGSGYEQYF | many | TRBD2 | TRBJ2-7 | TRBV28
TGTGCCAGCAGTACCCGGGGGGCGGAGACCCAGTACTTC | CASSTRGAETQYF | many | . | TRBJ2-5 | TRBV12-3/TRBV12-4
TGTGCCAGCAGCCTACTAGCCGCTACCTCCTACGAGCAGTACTTC | CASSLLAATSYEQYF | many | . | TRBJ2-7 | TRBV7-8
TGTGCCAGCAGTTATACCGTCCCTCGGGCGCGCGGCGCTGAAGCTTTCTTT | CASSYTVPRARGAEAFF | . | . | TRBJ1-1 | TRBV6-9